This entry lists 23 T cell receptor beta chains sequenced from one sample in a study of blood T cells in healthy people across ages. A sample-barcoded 5' primer and a J-beta primer mix were used in a second PCR of about 7 to 12 cycles. TCRdb processed the 5' RACE reads anew with MiXCR; each CDR3 protein has one entry. The data hold about a million distinct CDR3 sequences, with around 48% observed a single time. The sequenced material came from blood. These receptors were taken from a man younger than 40 in good health.

This clonotype was seen a handful of times. The V and J genes are TRBV5-8 and TRBJ2-1; D possibly corresponds to TRBD1 (5 bases). CDR3 size: 16 residues. Germline CDR1 is SGHTS and CDR2 is YDEGEE. Trimming left V 4 bases short and J 8 bases short, with 22 bases between. The CDR3 sequence: CASSLRWKPGWDEQFF. The DNA for the CDR3 is TGTGCCAGCAGCCTTAGGTGGAAACCAGGGTGGGATGAGCAGTTCTTC.

Comment on this clonotype: One junction end disagrees with the germline gene, perhaps due to a read error. The chain employs TRBV4-1 and TRBJ2-1; D possibly uses TRBD1 or TRBD2 (5 bases each). This CDR3 comprises 15 residues. Germline V gives CDR1 MGHRA, CDR2 YSYEKL. The CDR3 DNA follows: TGCGCCAGCAGCCAAGAGGGACGGGGCTACAGTGAGCAGTTCTTC. This gives the protein CASSQEGRGYSEQFF.

A few counts support this clonotype. This chain connects TRBV29-1 to TRBJ1-1; weak D call: TRBD1 (6 bases). The CDR3 totals 13 residues. CDR1 is SQVTM and CDR2 is ANQGSEA in the germline V gene. Between the trimmed V and J ends, which lost 3 bases and 4 bases, there was a span of 12 bases. CDR3 DNA: TGCAGCGTTGATACGCAGGGGCGCACTGAAGCTTTCTTT. It encodes CSVDTQGRTEAFF.

The V call is TRBV7-2, the J call TRBJ2-1; TRBD1 agrees at 11 bases. Losses at the gene ends were 4 bases for V and 7 bases for J; bases not matched to a gene: 15. CDR3 length: 18 residues. The V gene's germline CDR1 is SGHTA and CDR2 FQGNSA. The CDR3 reads CASSSTDRGRKGRNEQFF. In nucleotides, the CDR3 is TGTGCCAGCAGCTCTACGGACAGGGGGCGCAAGGGAAGGAATGAGCAGTTCTTC.

This chain joins TRBV10-3 and TRBJ1-6; D is undetermined. Looked up from germline, CDR1 is ENHRY and CDR2 is SYGVKD. The CDR3 length is 14 residues. Trimming shortened V by 0 bases and J by 6 bases, and 6 bases separated the two germline ends. The CDR3 DNA reads TGTGCCATCAGTGAGTCAGAAATTAATTCACCCCTCCACTTT. This translates into CAISESEINSPLHF.

This clonotype was picked up a small number of times. The chain uses TRBV27 and TRBJ1-2, with 10 nucleotides matching TRBD1. CDR3 size: 14 residues. J was trimmed by 8 bases and V by 7 bases; bases with no gene match: 10. Germline V lookup: CDR1 MNHEY, CDR2 SMNVEV (reference sequence). Written as DNA, the CDR3 is TGTGCCAGCACTCGGACAGGGGGATTCGGGGGCTACACCTTC. This codes for CASTRTGGFGGYTF.

This clonotype has a handful of counts. The chain links TRBV5-1 to TRBJ2-1, with TRBD1 identical over 10 bases. The CDR3 is 15 amino acids. Germline-derived CDR1 and CDR2 are SGHRS and YFSETQ. The J segment lost 6 bases and the V segment lost 0 bases, leaving 3 bases of the junction unmatched. CDR3 region: CASSLEGTGANEQFF. CDR3 bases: TGCGCCAGCAGCTTGGAAGGGACAGGGGCCAATGAGCAGTTCTTC. Complete variable domain (other parts from reference TRBV5-1 and TRBJ2-1): KAGVTQTPRYLIKTRGQQVTLSCSPISGHRSVSWYQQTPGQGLQFLFEYFSETQRNKGNFPGRFSGRQFSNSRSEMNVSTLELGDSALYLCASSLEGTGANEQFFGPGTRLTVL.

This clonotype was recorded once. The CDR3 DNA sequence: TGTGCCAGCAGCTTGCAAGGGTCAGGGGCTTTCTTT. The encoded protein is CASSLQGSGAFF. V usage is TRBV5-6 and J usage is TRBJ1-1; possible D gene TRBD1, 5 bases. The CDR3 has 12 amino acids. The germline V and J ends were trimmed by 1 base and 11 bases, with 12 bases remaining between them. The germline gives CDR1 SGHDT, CDR2 YYEEEE.

This clonotype was found a few times. The chain is built from TRBV4-1 and TRBJ2-7, with 7 bases fitting TRBD2. The V segment lost 4 bases and the J segment 1 base; nucleotides outside the gene matches: 4. The CDR3 has 14 amino acids. Germline V gene data show CDR1 as MGHRA and CDR2 as YSYEKL. The CDR3 spells CASSRGGESYEQYF. The CDR3 DNA reads TGCGCCAGCAGCCGGGGGGGTGAATCCTACGAGCAGTACTTC.

This clonotype was observed a handful of times. The chain carries TRBV7-9 and TRBJ2-3; D tentatively fits TRBD1 or TRBD2 (6 bases each). The germline V gene has CDR1 SEHNR and CDR2 FQNEAQ (reference sequence). The V end was cut by 5 bases, the J end by 2 bases, with 17 bases between. The CDR3 spans 16 residues. The CDR3 spells CASSPSSGAITDTQYF. As DNA, the CDR3 is TGTGCCAGCAGCCCCTCATCGGGGGCAATCACAGATACGCAGTATTTT.

This clonotype was detected ten times or more. The V and J genes are TRBV4-2 and TRBJ2-3; 10 bases fit TRBD1. CDR3 length: 14 amino acids. Looked up from germline, CDR1 is LGHNA and CDR2 is YNFKEQ. Losses at the gene ends were 7 bases for V and 2 bases for J; bases not matched to a gene: 3. In DNA, the CDR3 is TGTGCCAGCAAAGGGACAGGGGACACAGATACGCAGTATTTT. Protein product: CASKGTGDTDTQYF.

The CDR3 reads CASSPLADSYNEQFF. The CDR3 DNA is TGTGCCAGCAGCCCACTAGCGGACTCCTACAATGAGCAGTTCTTC. The gene calls are TRBV6-1 and TRBJ2-1; TRBD2 matches 8 bases. There are 15 residues in the CDR3. V trimming: 6 bases; J trimming: 0 bases; junction bases outside the gene matches: 4. The germline V gene encodes CDR1 MNHNS and CDR2 SASEGT.

This clonotype occurred many times. The chain combines TRBV20-1 with TRBJ2-7; 12 bases align to TRBD2. After removal of 5 bases from V and 4 bases from J, the junction contained 12 bases not matched to a gene. CDR1 and CDR2 (germline): DFQATT, SNEGSKA (reference sequence). This CDR3 is 16 amino acids long. The CDR3 is CSAGGGLAGGQYEQYF. DNA for the CDR3: TGCAGTGCTGGGGGGGGGCTAGCGGGAGGGCAATACGAGCAGTACTTC.

This clonotype is a singleton in its sample. The chain couples TRBV21-1 to TRBJ1-1; the listed D gene, TRBD1, was not tested against the DNA. TRBV21-1 is termed a pseudogene. The CDR3 is made up of 16 amino acids. This chain's CDR3 is CASSKSPTLADTEAFF. CDR3 nucleotides: TGTGCCAGCAGCAAATCACCGACCCTGGCGGACACTGAAGCTTTCTTT.

The chain joins TRBV11-2 to TRBJ1-1; D gene uncertain. The CDR3 has 15 residues. Germline V CDR1 and CDR2: SGHAT, FQNNGV. With 1 base removed from V and 3 bases from J, the gap between germline ends came to 12 bases. The CDR3 region is CASSLVPSMDTEAFF. As DNA, the CDR3 is TGTGCCAGCAGCTTAGTGCCCTCCATGGACACTGAAGCTTTCTTT.

This sequence joins TRBV6-5 and TRBJ2-7; D is possibly TRBD2 (5 bases). The CDR3 has 15 residues. V gave up 4 bases and J gave up 2 bases, with 15 bases separating them. Germline V gives CDR1 MNHEY, CDR2 SVGAGI. The CDR3 DNA is TGTGCCAGCAGTTCTCGGAGAGGGTCGACCTACGAGCAGTACTTC. Amino acids: CASSSRRGSTYEQYF.

This clonotype was detected only a few times. This chain joins TRBV12-3 or TRBV12-4 and TRBJ1-2, with TRBD1 identical over 9 bases. V lost 11 bases, J lost 1 base, and 5 bases stayed unmatched. This CDR3 has 13 residues. CDR3 residues: CAATGGYNYGYTF. The CDR3 DNA follows: TGTGCCGCCACAGGGGGCTATAACTATGGCTACACCTTC.

This clonotype was found many times. V and J are TRBV9 and TRBJ2-7, with unresolved D. Trimming took 0 bases from V and 7 from J, leaving 17 bases between them. Per germline, CDR1 SGDLS and CDR2 YYNGEE. CDR3 size: 15 residues. CDR3 DNA sequence: TGTGCCAGCAGCGTAGGGGTAAGTCCTGGGGAAGAGCAGTACTTC. Translated: CASSVGVSPGEEQYF.

CDR3 sequence: CSASTLGQMNTEAFF. CDR3 sequence (DNA): TGCAGTGCTAGCACATTGGGGCAGATGAACACTGAAGCTTTCTTT. The chain links TRBV20-1 to TRBJ1-1, with D perhaps TRBD1 (5 bases). There are 15 residues in the CDR3. The ends were cut back, 3 bases at V and 0 bases at J, with 14 bases in the middle. Looked up from germline, CDR1 is DFQATT and CDR2 is SNEGSKA (reference sequence).

This clonotype was observed a handful of times. V and J are TRBV4-2 and TRBJ2-1; D not resolved. The germline V and J ends were trimmed by 3 bases and 5 bases, with 11 bases remaining between them. The CDR3 totals 14 residues. In germline, CDR1 is LGHNA, CDR2 YNFKEQ. CDR3 sequence (DNA): TGTGCCAGCAGCCATGAGGCTTTGGACAATGAGCAGTTCTTC. Protein: CASSHEALDNEQFF.

In this sample, this clonotype turned up a few times. The chain couples TRBV20-1 to TRBJ2-7, with 10 positions matching TRBD2. The ends lost 5 bases at V and 2 bases at J; junction bases unmatched: 12. The CDR3 contains 16 residues. Looked up from germline, CDR1 is DFQATT and CDR2 is SNEGSKA (reference sequence). This CDR3 reads CSARGSSGGSPYEQYF. The CDR3 bases are TGCAGTGCTCGAGGATCTAGCGGGGGTTCCCCCTACGAGCAGTACTTC.

This clonotype was detected many times. In DNA form, the CDR3 reads TGCGCCAGCAGCTCCCGACAGGGGATTTACAATGAGCAGTTCTTC. Translated, it gives CASSSRQGIYNEQFF. The chain has TRBV5-1 and TRBJ2-1; 8 bases match TRBD1. The germline CDR1 and CDR2 sequences are SGHRS and YFSETQ. Trimming at V came to 3 bases and at J to 4 bases, leaving 6 bases not matched to a gene. The CDR3 contains 15 residues.

V and J are TRBV4-2 and TRBJ1-2; perhaps TRBD1 as D (6 bases). The V and J ends lost 11 bases and 3 bases respectively, with 34 bases between them. From germline, CDR1 is LGHNA and CDR2 YNFKEQ. This CDR3 contains 19 residues. The CDR3 loop reads CAARSRSQESGAQDYGYTF. CDR3 DNA: TGTGCCGCTAGGTCACGCAGCCAAGAATCGGGGGCGCAGGACTATGGCTACACCTTC.